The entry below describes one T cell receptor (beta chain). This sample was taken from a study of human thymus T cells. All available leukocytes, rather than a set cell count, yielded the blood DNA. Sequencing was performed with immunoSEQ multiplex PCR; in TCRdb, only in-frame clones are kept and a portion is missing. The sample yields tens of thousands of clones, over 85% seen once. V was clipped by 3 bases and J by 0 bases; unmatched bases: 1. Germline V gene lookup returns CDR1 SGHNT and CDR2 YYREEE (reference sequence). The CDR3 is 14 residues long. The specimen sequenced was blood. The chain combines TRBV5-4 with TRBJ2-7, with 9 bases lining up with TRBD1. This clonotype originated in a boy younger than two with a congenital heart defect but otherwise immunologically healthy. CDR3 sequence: CASSYRGRSYEQYF. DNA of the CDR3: TGTGCCAGCAGCTACAGGGGGCGCTCCTACGAGCAGTACTTC.